A selection of T cell receptor beta chains follows, all from one sample in a study of cytomegalovirus exposure and HLA in healthy donors. Here immunoSEQ multiplex PCR was the method, and the copy in TCRdb shows in-frame clones only, minus some. The sample includes about 110,000 clones, 70% to 85% of them seen just once. Sample: PBMCs. The receptors originated from a man aged 25 to 40 in good health and CMV-seropositive. Each CDR3 is given with its conserved first and last residue. D genes are given only for firm matches. Size tells how often a clone was seen (once, few, many) or the class of an expanded clone, and some rows leave it out.

v_gene	abundance	d_gene	j_gene	CDR3aa	CDR3nt
TRBV5-1	.	TRBD2	TRBJ2-7	CASSLFRGAYEQYF	TGCGCCAGCAGCTTGTTCCGGGGGGCCTACGAGCAGTACTTC
TRBV9	once	.	TRBJ2-3	CASSVATRPSEDTQYF	TGTGCCAGCAGCGTAGCTACGAGGCCGTCTGAGGATACGCAGTATTTT
TRBV27	.	TRBD1	TRBJ1-5	CASSSAGTGATQPQHF	TGTGCCAGCAGTTCGGCCGGGACAGGGGCAACTCAGCCCCAGCATTTT
TRBV4-1	.	TRBD1	TRBJ2-5	CASSRQGTEWETQYF	TGCGCCAGCAGCCGACAGGGTACCGAATGGGAGACCCAGTACTTC
TRBV18	.	.	TRBJ2-7	CASSPDRDEQYF	TGTGCCAGCTCACCTGATCGAGACGAGCAGTACTTC
TRBV19	.	TRBD2	TRBJ2-1	CASRGTSGGASEQFF	TGTGCCAGTAGAGGGACTAGCGGGGGGGCAAGTGAGCAGTTCTTC
TRBV9	.	.	TRBJ2-7	CASASGEGAYEQYF	TGTGCCAGCGCGTCGGGAGAAGGGGCCTACGAGCAGTACTTC
TRBV9	few	.	TRBJ2-3	CASSVTVAGATDTQYF	TGTGCCAGCAGCGTGACGGTAGCTGGTGCCACAGATACGCAGTATTTT
TRBV6-5	.	.	TRBJ2-2	CASQGGIHTGELFF	TGTGCCTCCCAGGGGGGAATACACACCGGGGAGCTGTTTTTT
TRBV5-1	few	TRBD1	TRBJ1-3	CASSPGTGGTGNTIYF	TGCGCCAGCAGCCCGGGGACAGGGGGTACTGGAAACACCATATATTTT
TRBV9	.	TRBD1	TRBJ1-4	CASSVGTATNEKLFF	TGTGCCAGCAGCGTGGGGACAGCAACTAATGAAAAACTGTTTTTT
TRBV7-2	few	.	TRBJ1-2	CASSLSWGGGYTF	TGTGCCAGCAGCTTATCTTGGGGGGGTGGCTACACCTTC
TRBV9	once	.	TRBJ2-1	CASSVEGETYNEQFF	TGTGCCAGCAGCGTAGAAGGAGAAACCTACAATGAGCAGTTCTTC
TRBV7-2	.	TRBD2	TRBJ2-5	CASSLAGVETQYF	TGTGCCAGCAGTCTAGCGGGGGTAGAGACCCAGTACTTC
TRBV7-8	.	TRBD1	TRBJ2-3	CASSLGGTADTQYF	TGTGCCAGCAGCCTAGGGGGCACGGCAGATACGCAGTATTTT
TRBV25-1	.	TRBD1	TRBJ2-3	CASSEFSLTGASTDTQYF	TGTGCCAGCAGTGAATTCTCGTTGACAGGGGCGTCCACAGATACGCAGTATTTT
TRBV6-5	.	TRBD1	TRBJ2-4	CASSYGQGARNIQYF	TGTGCCAGCAGTTATGGCCAGGGGGCTAGGAACATTCAGTACTTC
TRBV30	.	TRBD2	TRBJ2-7	CAWSPGTSGGEQYF	TGTGCCTGGAGTCCAGGGACTAGCGGGGGAGAGCAGTACTTC
TRBV10-3	.	.	TRBJ2-7	CAISENFYEQYF	TGTGCCATCAGTGAGAACTTCTACGAGCAGTACTTC
TRBV5-5	.	.	TRBJ2-5	CASSLSGTSKSQYF	TGTGCCAGCAGCTTGTCGGGAACCTCGAAGTCCCAGTACTTC
TRBV30	.	.	TRBJ1-2	CAFDSGQHNYGYTF	TGTGCCTTTGATTCAGGACAGCACAACTATGGCTACACCTTC
TRBV5-1	.	TRBD1	TRBJ1-4	CASSLAVSPGQSEKLFF	TGCGCCAGCAGCCTTGCCGTCTCTCCGGGACAGTCTGAAAAACTGTTTTTT
TRBV5-1	.	.	TRBJ2-2	CASSSEGLSTGELFF	TGCGCCAGCAGCTCGGAGGGGTTGAGTACCGGGGAGCTGTTTTTT
TRBV2	once	.	TRBJ1-2	CASSVLGGWDYGYTF	TGTGCCAGCAGTGTCCTTGGGGGGTGGGACTATGGCTACACCTTC
TRBV10-2	.	.	TRBJ2-1	CASSLGQRNEQFF	TGCGCCAGCTCCTTAGGACAGCGAAATGAGCAGTTCTTC
TRBV25-1	.	TRBD1	TRBJ1-4	CASRDRTGTEKLFF	TGTGCCAGCAGGGACCGGACAGGGACTGAAAAACTGTTTTTT
TRBV5-1	.	TRBD2	TRBJ2-2	CASSSVAGASNTGELFF	TGCGCCAGCAGCTCCGTAGCGGGGGCCTCGAACACCGGGGAGCTGTTTTTT
TRBV7-6	few	TRBD1	TRBJ2-6	CASSSTGAGANVLTF	TGTGCCAGCAGCTCGACAGGGGCCGGGGCCAACGTCCTGACTTTC
TRBV5-1	.	.	TRBJ1-2	CASSQGSNYGYTF	TGCGCCAGCAGTCAGGGATCTAACTATGGCTACACCTTC
TRBV10-3	few	.	TRBJ1-4	CAISESGRTNEKLFF	TGTGCCATCAGTGAGTCAGGCAGGACTAATGAAAAACTGTTTTTT
TRBV28	.	TRBD1	TRBJ1-2	CASSLRTGRDGANYGYTF	TGTGCCAGCAGTCTACGGACAGGCAGGGATGGAGCTAACTATGGCTACACCTTC
TRBV7-8	.	.	TRBJ1-6	CASSLDRGGDIASPLHF	TGTGCCAGCAGCTTAGATCGGGGAGGGGATATCGCTTCACCCCTCCACTTT
TRBV5-4	.	TRBD2	TRBJ2-5	CASSFGVAGVEETQYF	TGTGCCAGCAGCTTTGGGGTAGCGGGGGTAGAAGAGACCCAGTACTTC
TRBV4-2	.	TRBD1	TRBJ1-2	CASSPPGQGAFNYGYTF	TGTGCCAGCAGCCCACCGGGACAGGGGGCCTTTAACTATGGCTACACCTTC
TRBV7-3	.	TRBD1	TRBJ2-1	CASTQYADGTGAPNEQFF	TGTGCCAGCACCCAGTACGCGGACGGGACAGGGGCCCCCAATGAGCAGTTCTTC
TRBV2	.	TRBD2	TRBJ2-2	CASRPSGDGELFF	TGTGCCAGCAGGCCCAGCGGGGACGGGGAGCTGTTTTTT
TRBV7-2	.	.	TRBJ2-2	CASSLNLGGVGELFF	TGTGCCAGCAGCTTAAACCTGGGGGGAGTCGGGGAGCTGTTTTTT
TRBV6-5	.	TRBD2	TRBJ2-7	CASSYSPSGSYEQYF	TGTGCCAGCAGTTATAGTCCTAGCGGGTCCTACGAGCAGTACTTC
TRBV13	.	.	TRBJ1-2	CASSLYSSNYGYTF	TGTGCCAGCAGCTTATACAGTTCTAACTATGGCTACACCTTC
TRBV30	.	.	TRBJ1-5	CAWIEQKVEPQHF	TGTGCCTGGATAGAACAGAAAGTGGAGCCCCAGCATTTT
TRBV7-2	.	.	TRBJ2-3	CASSMRQSTDTQYF	TGTGCCAGCAGCATGCGACAAAGCACAGATACGCAGTATTTT
TRBV10-3	.	.	TRBJ1-3	CATVPSAGNTIYF	TGTGCCACTGTACCTAGTGCAGGAAACACCATATATTTT
TRBV7-9	.	.	TRBJ1-1	CASSPLVSGIRDTEAFF	TGTGCCAGCAGCCCGTTGGTTTCGGGTATTCGGGACACTGAAGCTTTCTTT
TRBV7-8	few	.	TRBJ1-2	CASSLEQGTRGYTF	TGTGCCAGCAGCTTAGAACAGGGAACGCGCGGCTACACCTTC
TRBV2	once	TRBD2	TRBJ2-1	CASSPRSGGSNEQFF	TGTGCCAGCAGTCCACGAAGCGGGGGTAGCAATGAGCAGTTCTTC
TRBV9	.	TRBD1	TRBJ1-3	CASSLRTGLEGNTIYF	TGTGCCAGCAGCCTCAGGACAGGTCTGGAAGGAAACACCATATATTTT
TRBV19	.	TRBD2	TRBJ2-5	CASRAYGREETQYF	TGTGCCAGTCGGGCGTATGGGAGGGAAGAGACCCAGTACTTC